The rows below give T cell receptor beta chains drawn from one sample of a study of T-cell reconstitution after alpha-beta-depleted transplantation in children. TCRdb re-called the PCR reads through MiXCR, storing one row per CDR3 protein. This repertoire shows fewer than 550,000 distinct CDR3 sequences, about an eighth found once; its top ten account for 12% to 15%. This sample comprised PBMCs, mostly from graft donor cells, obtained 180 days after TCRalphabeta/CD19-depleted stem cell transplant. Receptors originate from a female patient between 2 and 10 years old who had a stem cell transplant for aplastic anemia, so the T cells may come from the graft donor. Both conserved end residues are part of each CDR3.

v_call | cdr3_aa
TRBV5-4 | CASSFPSGRAGGELFF
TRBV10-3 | CAIRRQGTNTGELFF
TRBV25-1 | CASSERGQTDTQYF
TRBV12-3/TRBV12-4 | CASSLRQLNEKLFF
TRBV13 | CASSWSVDTQYF
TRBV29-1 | CSVDGGYQETQYF
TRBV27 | CASSLRLDRPAVRYEQYF
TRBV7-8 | CASHRAGGPVTGELFF
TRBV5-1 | CASSLLGQDNEQFF
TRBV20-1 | CSAEGDTGSNYGYTF
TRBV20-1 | CSATRTRNTGELFF
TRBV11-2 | CASSLSPGANNYGYTF
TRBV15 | CATSHEGGGELFF
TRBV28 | CASSLSGRQSEKLFF
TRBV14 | CASSPWDRPTYEQYF
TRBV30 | CAWNYFSTETQYF
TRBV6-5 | CASSSKGATNEKLFF
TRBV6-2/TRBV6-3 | CASNSAVVGTEAFF
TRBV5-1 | CASNEGRRAFF
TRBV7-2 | CAGQGQSYNEQFF
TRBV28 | CASSFYGQGGPPQYF
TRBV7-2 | CASSRQVLREDTQYF
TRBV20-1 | CSARGGSRDTQYF
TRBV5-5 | CASSPSPGPEETQYF
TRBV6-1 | CASGGGVLTGGRETQYF
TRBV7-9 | CASGVAGVWTGELFF
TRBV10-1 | CASSNTRTGGNEQFF
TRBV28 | CASSSPRSDRGRRSIPTDTQYF
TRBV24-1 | CATSSFYNEQFF
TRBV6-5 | CASSFGTGTFQRDIQYF
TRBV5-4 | CASSLERLAGGVIKTQYF
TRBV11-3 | CASSLGGSIPDTQYF
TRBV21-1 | CASRGGRAREETQYF
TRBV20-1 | CALRLAGETDTQYF
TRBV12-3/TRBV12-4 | CASSLMDTQYF
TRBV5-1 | CASSRSGTQETQYF
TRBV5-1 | CASKGQFNEKLFF
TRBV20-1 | CSAREGLAGEGTDTQYF